This T cell receptor beta chain was documented in a study of T cell repertoires in cytomegalovirus infection. Across the study: CMV infection and matching HLA type were both indicated by public TCR beta signatures.

From the reads, TCRdb called clonotypes with MiXCR, one entry per CDR3 protein. The repertoire includes 210,000 or so distinct CDR3 sequences, 6% to 8% of them detected once, and 6.5% sits in the top ten. Study-level points and caveats: Clonotypes of TCR beta that were HLA-C-restricted and CMV-specific dominated the ex vivo response. Summed frequency of shared TCR beta families picked out CMV carriers who also had the relevant HLA.

The CDR3 runs 13 residues. Germline V CDR1 and CDR2: SGHRS, YFSETQ. V trimming: 10 bases; J trimming: 8 bases; junction bases outside the gene matches: 14. This clonotype was seen many times. Its antigen is unknown. This TCR was recovered from a human donor in good health (CMV status not recorded). Some clones in this sample may be carry-over from other donors' samples. The rearrangement links TRBV5-1 to TRBJ1-2; TRBD1 matches at 7 bases. Source material: PBMCs. CDR3 residues: CAPQEGAIYGYTF. Here the CDR3 DNA reads TGCGCCCCACAGGAGGGGGCAATATACGGCTACACCTTC.